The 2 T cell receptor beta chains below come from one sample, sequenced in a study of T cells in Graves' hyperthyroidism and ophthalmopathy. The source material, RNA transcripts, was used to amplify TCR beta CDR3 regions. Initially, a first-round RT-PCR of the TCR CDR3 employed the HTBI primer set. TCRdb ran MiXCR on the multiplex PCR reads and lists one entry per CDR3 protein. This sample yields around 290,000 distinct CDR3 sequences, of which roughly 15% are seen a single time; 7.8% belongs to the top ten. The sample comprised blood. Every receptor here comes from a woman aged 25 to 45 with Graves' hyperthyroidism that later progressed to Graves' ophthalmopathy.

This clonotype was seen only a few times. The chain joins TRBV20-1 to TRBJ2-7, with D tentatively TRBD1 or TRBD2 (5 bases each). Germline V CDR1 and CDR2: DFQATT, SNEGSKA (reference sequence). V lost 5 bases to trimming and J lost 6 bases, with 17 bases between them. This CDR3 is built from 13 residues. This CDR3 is CSALEAGPSEQYF. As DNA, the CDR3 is TGCAGTGCTTTGGAGGCAGGGCCGTCCGAGCAGTACTTC.

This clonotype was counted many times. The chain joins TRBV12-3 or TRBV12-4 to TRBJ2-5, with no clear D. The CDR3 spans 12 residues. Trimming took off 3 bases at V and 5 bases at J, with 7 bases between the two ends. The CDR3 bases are TGTGCCAGCAGTTTGGATGTGGAGACCCAGTACTTC. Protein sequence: CASSLDVETQYF.